This paragraph reports one TCR beta chain. This entry comes from a study of Ad26.COV2.S vaccination and SARS-CoV-2 variants. The treatment was: roughly 20 received Ad26.COV2.S at low or high dose, single or two shots; about 5 received placebo; per-sample allocation not given. It was on day 63 after the first vaccine or placebo injection that samples were taken. The data were produced by immunoSEQ multiplex PCR, yet TCRdb's version contains in-frame clones alone and is incomplete. The sample includes a few hundred thousand clones, around 86% of them seen just once. This sequence was found in a person between 18 and 59 years old who received the Ad26.COV2.S COVID-19 vaccine or a placebo. Sequences were derived from peripheral blood, sampled in a trial of Ad26.COV2.S vaccine versus placebo.

The CDR3 loop reads CASGLVLISTSYNSPLHF. In DNA, the CDR3 is TGTGCTAGTGGTTTGGTACTGATCTCCACCTCCTATAATTCACCCCTCCACTTT. The V and J genes are TRBV12-5 and TRBJ1-6; D remains ambiguous. Trimming removed 0 bases at V and 0 bases at J, with 12 bases between. Looked up from germline, CDR1 is LGHNT and CDR2 is FRNRAP. CDR3 length equals 18 residues.